This note documents a single TCR beta chain sequence. Authors' analysis steps: Using reference gene primer amplification, nucleated cell counts were estimated. The repertoire was sequenced with immunoSEQ multiplex PCR; TCRdb's copy has only in-frame clones and lacks some. Clone size and V and J calls were adopted from that table, with D and trimming inferred from the DNA. The sample comprises 310,000 or so clones, around 90% of which are singletons, and 1% rests with the top ten. The sample originates from a study of blood T cell repertoires in COVID-19. This CDR3 spans 15 amino acids. V gave up 3 bases and J gave up 5 bases, with 14 bases separating them.

Sequencing was carried out using peripheral blood. The chain links TRBV23-1 to TRBJ2-1; D might be TRBD2 (6 bases). TRBV23-1 is an ORF, with its function uncertain. This clonotype was sampled from a man aged 50 or older with active or convalescent COVID-19. The CDR3 region is CASSQREEGNNEQFF. CDR3 sequence (DNA): TGCGCCAGCAGTCAGCGGGAAGAGGGAAACAATGAGCAGTTCTTC.